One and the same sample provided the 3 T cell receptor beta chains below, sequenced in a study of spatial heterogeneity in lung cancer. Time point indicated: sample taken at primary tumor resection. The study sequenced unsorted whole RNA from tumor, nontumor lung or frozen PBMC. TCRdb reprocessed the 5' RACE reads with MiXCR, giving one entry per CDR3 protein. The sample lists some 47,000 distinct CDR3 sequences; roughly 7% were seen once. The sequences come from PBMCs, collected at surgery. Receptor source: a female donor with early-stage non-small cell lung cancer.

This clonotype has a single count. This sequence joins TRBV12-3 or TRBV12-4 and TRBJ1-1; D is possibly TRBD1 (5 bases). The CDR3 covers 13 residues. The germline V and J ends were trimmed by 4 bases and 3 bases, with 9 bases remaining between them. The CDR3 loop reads CASSWRDDTEAFF. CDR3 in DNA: TGTGCCAGCAGTTGGAGGGACGACACTGAAGCTTTCTTT.

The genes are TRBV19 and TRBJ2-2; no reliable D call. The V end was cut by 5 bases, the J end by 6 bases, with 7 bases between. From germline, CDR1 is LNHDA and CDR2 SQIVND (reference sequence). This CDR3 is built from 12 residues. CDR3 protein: CASSLVPGELFF. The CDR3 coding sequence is TGTGCCAGTAGTTTGGTTCCCGGGGAGCTGTTTTTT.

CDR3 nucleotides: TGCGCCAGCGCACAGGGATCCGAGCAGTACTTC. As protein: CASAQGSEQYF. The chain has TRBV5-1 and TRBJ2-7; weak D call: TRBD1 (6 bases). The CDR3 runs 11 residues. Germline lookup yields CDR1 SGHRS and CDR2 YFSETQ. V was pared by 7 bases and J by 6 bases, with 11 bases between. The whole variable domain, remainder taken from reference TRBV5-1 and TRBJ2-7, is KAGVTQTPRYLIKTRGQQVTLSCSPISGHRSVSWYQQTPGQGLQFLFEYFSETQRNKGNFPGRFSGRQFSNSRSEMNVSTLELGDSALYLCASAQGSEQYFGPGTRLTVT.